This is a list of T cell receptor beta chains from one sample in a study of T cells in Graves' hyperthyroidism and ophthalmopathy. A single record per CDR3 protein comes from TCRdb applying MiXCR to the multiplex PCR reads. The data show 660,000 or so distinct CDR3 sequences, just under 45% seen once. The material sequenced was peripheral blood or thyroid tissue (not recorded which). These receptors all come from an adult man with Graves' disease, either hyperthyroidism or ophthalmopathy (not recorded which). Both conserved end residues are part of each CDR3. A D gene is named only where the DNA matches it firmly. The size of a clone is reported for some rows only, either as once, few or many, or as a class for expanded clones.

J	D	size	V	CDR3	DNA
TRBJ2-7	NA	few	TRBV10-1	CASRRRGKHEQYF	TGCGCCAGCAGGCGTCGGGGGAAGCACGAGCAGTACTTC
TRBJ1-2	NA	NA	TRBV18	CASSQQGADGYTF	TGTGCCAGCTCACAACAGGGAGCGGATGGCTACACCTTC
TRBJ1-5	NA	few	TRBV20-1	CSARWDTNQPQHF	TGCAGTGCTAGGTGGGACACCAATCAGCCCCAGCATTTT
TRBJ1-1	NA	NA	TRBV15	CATSRDRTNTEAFF	TGTGCCACCAGCAGAGACAGGACGAACACTGAAGCTTTCTTT
TRBJ2-7	TRBD1	NA	TRBV29-1	CSVSPRDRASYEQYF	TGCAGCGTTAGCCCCCGGGACAGGGCCTCCTACGAGCAGTACTTC
TRBJ1-4	TRBD1	NA	TRBV29-1	CSVATGTGTTNEKLFF	TGCAGCGTTGCAACCGGGACAGGCACAACTAATGAAAAACTGTTTTTT
TRBJ1-2	TRBD1	NA	TRBV7-2	CASSASQGADYGYTF	TGTGCCAGCAGCGCAAGTCAGGGGGCAGACTATGGCTACACCTTC
TRBJ2-7	NA	NA	TRBV25-1	CASSYSGELYEQYF	TGTGCCAGCAGTTACTCAGGGGAACTCTACGAGCAGTACTTC
TRBJ1-4	TRBD1	NA	TRBV2	CASMGQEEKLFF	TGTGCCAGCATGGGACAGGAGGAAAAACTGTTTTTT
TRBJ2-5	NA	NA	TRBV7-8	CASSQRGVQETQYF	TGTGCCAGCAGCCAACGAGGGGTCCAAGAGACCCAGTACTTC
TRBJ2-7	NA	few	TRBV10-1	CASSEELPPDEQYF	TGCGCCAGCAGTGAAGAACTACCTCCCGACGAGCAGTACTTC
TRBJ1-4	NA	many	TRBV20-1	CSARVPNEKLFF	TGCAGTGCTAGAGTGCCGAATGAAAAACTGTTTTTT
TRBJ1-2	NA	NA	TRBV15	CAASSLALDGNGYTF	TGTGCCGCCAGCAGCTTGGCCCTCGACGGCAATGGCTACACCTTC
TRBJ2-7	TRBD2	NA	TRBV20-1	CSAGSGSSGGAYEQYF	TGCAGTGCCGGAAGTGGGTCTAGCGGGGGGGCCTACGAGCAGTACTTC
TRBJ1-1	TRBD1	NA	TRBV7-9	CASSLRTGGAMNTEAFF	TGTGCCAGCAGTTTGCGGACAGGGGGCGCGATGAACACTGAAGCTTTCTTT
TRBJ2-7	TRBD2	few	TRBV7-2	CASSKGLAPHEQYF	TGTGCCAGCAGCAAGGGACTAGCGCCCCACGAGCAGTACTTC
TRBJ1-4	NA	few	TRBV13	CASSLGADNRGEKLFF	TGTGCCAGCAGCTTAGGGGCGGACAATAGGGGCGAAAAACTGTTTTTT
TRBJ1-6	TRBD1	NA	TRBV10-3	CAAQGDNSPLHF	TGTGCCGCCCAGGGGGACAATTCACCCCTCCACTTT
TRBJ2-7	NA	few	TRBV20-1	CSARDLTYEQYF	TGCAGTGCTAGGGACCTGACCTACGAGCAGTACTTC
TRBJ1-2	TRBD1	NA	TRBV24-1	CASRGTGTEFYGYTF	TGTGCCAGCAGAGGGACCGGGACAGAGTTCTATGGCTACACCTTC
TRBJ1-3	TRBD1	once	TRBV10-2	CANRQGTRHSGNTIYF	TGCGCCAACAGACAGGGGACACGCCACTCTGGAAACACCATATATTTT
TRBJ1-2	TRBD1	NA	TRBV10-3	CAISNMDRGISYGYTF	TGTGCCATCAGCAACATGGACAGGGGGATCAGCTATGGCTACACCTTC
TRBJ2-2	NA	few	TRBV20-1	CSAPGAGATNTGELFF	TGCAGTGCTCCTGGGGCTGGGGCCACGAACACCGGGGAGCTGTTTTTT
TRBJ1-1	TRBD1	NA	TRBV12-5	CASGLYPRDRADTEAFF	TGTGCTAGTGGTTTGTACCCCCGGGACAGGGCTGACACTGAAGCTTTCTTT
TRBJ1-1	NA	NA	TRBV5-1	CASSSKDGMNTEAFF	TGCGCCAGCAGCTCAAAGGACGGCATGAACACTGAAGCTTTCTTT
TRBJ1-5	NA	few	TRBV6-5	CASSYRGRDNQPQHF	TGTGCCAGCAGTTACAGGGGACGGGACAATCAGCCCCAGCATTTT
TRBJ1-2	TRBD1	few	TRBV25-1	CASSHRGQKGYTF	TGTGCCAGCAGCCACAGGGGGCAAAAAGGCTACACCTTC
TRBJ1-3	TRBD1	NA	TRBV7-9	CASSSPPGQGSSGNTIYF	TGCGCCAGCAGCTCCCCACCGGGACAGGGGAGCTCTGGAAACACCATATATTTT
TRBJ2-7	NA	NA	TRBV29-1	CSGGQFEQYF	TGCAGCGGGGGACAATTCGAGCAGTACTTC
TRBJ2-7	TRBD1	once	TRBV2	CAISLRGQGRYEQYF	TGTGCCATCAGTTTAAGGGGACAGGGACGATACGAGCAGTACTTC
TRBJ1-5	NA	many	TRBV11-2	CASSRTVAQPQHF	TGTGCCAGCAGTAGGACAGTAGCTCAGCCCCAGCATTTT
TRBJ1-4	NA	NA	TRBV29-1	CSVEAGFNEKLFF	TGCAGCGTTGAAGCGGGGTTTAATGAAAAACTGTTTTTT
TRBJ1-1	NA	few	TRBV7-4	CASSLPGDNTEAFF	TGTGCCAGCAGTTTACCGGGGGATAACACTGAAGCTTTCTTT
TRBJ2-7	TRBD2	NA	TRBV25-1	CASSARASGGAYEQYF	TGTGCCAGCAGTGCTAGGGCAAGCGGGGGGGCCTACGAGCAGTACTTC
TRBJ2-5	NA	few	TRBV7-2	CASSQVGLTRETQYF	TGTGCCAGCAGCCAAGTAGGTCTAACCCGTGAGACCCAGTACTTC
TRBJ2-2	NA	NA	TRBV12-3/TRBV12-4	CASSSGTGTGELFF	TGTGCCAGCAGCTCCGGGACGGGAACCGGGGAGCTGTTTTTT
TRBJ1-6	TRBD1	once	TRBV20-1	CSARHRDRGLNSPLHF	TGCAGTGCTCGGCACCGGGACAGGGGACTCAATTCACCCCTCCACTTT
TRBJ2-5	NA	NA	TRBV7-8	CASSLFEGPQETQYF	TGTGCCAGCAGCTTATTCGAGGGACCTCAAGAGACCCAGTACTTC
TRBJ1-1	NA	NA	TRBV24-1	CAPSGQMNTEAFF	TGTGCCCCAAGCGGCCAAATGAACACTGAAGCTTTCTTT
TRBJ1-1	TRBD1	many	TRBV20-1	CSARPGGSNTEAFF	TGCAGTGCGAGACCAGGGGGCTCGAACACTGAAGCTTTCTTT
TRBJ1-5	NA	few	TRBV7-2	CASSPGPALNQPQHF	TGTGCCAGCAGCCCTGGCCCAGCCTTGAATCAGCCCCAGCATTTT
TRBJ1-4	NA	NA	TRBV25-1	CASGGLLGEKLFF	TGTGCCAGCGGGGGGTTGCTGGGTGAAAAACTGTTTTTT
TRBJ2-7	NA	many	TRBV10-3	CAIRDSHEQYF	TGTGCCATCAGGGACTCCCACGAGCAGTACTTC
TRBJ2-5	NA	NA	TRBV7-2	CASSLTAGLETQYF	TGTGCCAGCAGCTTAACAGCCGGGTTAGAGACCCAGTACTTC
TRBJ1-1	NA	NA	TRBV6-1	CASSALQGHGSEAFF	TGTGCCAGCAGTGCGTTACAGGGTCATGGGTCTGAAGCTTTCTTT
TRBJ1-4	NA	many	TRBV2	CASSETGNEKLFF	TGTGCCAGCAGTGAAACCGGTAATGAAAAACTGTTTTTT